What follows are 11 T cell receptor beta chains derived from one specimen sequenced in a study of neurological immune-mediated disorders (dated by TCRdb to about 2019). The library came from 5' RACE. Instrument on record: Illumina HiSeq 2500. TCRdb trimmed the raw reads at Q25, called clones with MiXCR and kept productive beta chains. Each CDR3 protein appears once, grouped with its most common genes and DNA. Present in this sample are approximately 80,000 distinct CDR3 sequences, 4.3% of which were seen just once. Around 6% of the sample is in the top ten clones. What the time point label conveys for this sample: longitudinal time-point 3. The sequencing input was PBMCs. The receptors come from a woman aged 60-75 years with multiple sclerosis.

This clonotype was counted ten times or more. The chain links TRBV25-1 to TRBJ1-2; the D gene is possibly TRBD1 (5 bases). V was shortened by 3 bases and J by 4 bases, with 21 bases between the two germline ends. Germline V CDR1 and CDR2: MGHDK, SYGVNS. The CDR3 is 17 amino acids. DNA for the CDR3: TGTGCCAGCAGTGACCAAAAATCGGGGGGTTTTTTCTATGGCTACACCTTC. It is translated as CASSDQKSGGFFYGYTF.

In this sample, this clonotype turned up many times. This sequence joins TRBV12-3 or TRBV12-4 and TRBJ2-5; tentative D call: TRBD2 (5 bases). Trimming shortened V by 7 bases and J by 1 base, and 10 bases separated the two germline ends. This CDR3 is 13 amino acids long. The CDR3, as DNA: TGTGCCAGCACTGGTAGCGTCCAAGAGACCCAGTACTTC. Its translation: CASTGSVQETQYF.

This rearrangement joins TRBV5-6 to TRBJ1-4; a weak D match, TRBD1 (5 bases). The CDR3 contains 14 residues. V gave up 2 bases and J gave up 7 bases, with 12 bases separating them. CDR1 SGHDT and CDR2 YYEEEE come from the germline V gene. DNA for the CDR3: TGTGCCAGCAGCTTTGGTCAGGGCGGTGAAAAACTGTTTTTT. Amino acids: CASSFGQGGEKLFF.

This clonotype was counted between two and nine times. J is TRBJ1-5 and V is TRBV19; a weak D match, TRBD1 (6 bases). The CDR3 runs 15 residues. Germline V gene data show CDR1 as LNHDA and CDR2 as SQIVND (reference sequence). The V end was cut by 7 bases, the J end by 5 bases, with 18 bases between. The CDR3 spells CASTPYRARDQPQHF. The CDR3 nucleotides read TGTGCCAGTACCCCCTACAGGGCTAGGGATCAGCCCCAGCATTTT.

DNA for the CDR3: TGTGCCAGCATTTTGTTCAGGGGGGGATACGAGCAGTACTTC. Protein sequence: CASILFRGGYEQYF. The rearrangement joins TRBV28 to TRBJ2-7; D might be TRBD1 or TRBD2, each matching 7 bases. Per the germline V gene, CDR1 is MDHEN and CDR2 is SYDVKM. Between the trimmed V and J ends, which lost 7 bases and 4 bases, there was a span of 17 bases. The CDR3 is 14 residues long.

This clonotype has a count of ten or more. V usage is TRBV5-1 and J usage is TRBJ2-1, with D perhaps being TRBD1 or TRBD2 (6 bases each). CDR1 and CDR2 (germline): SGHRS, YFSETQ. Trimming removed 0 bases at V and 6 bases at J, with 10 bases between. This CDR3 is built from 14 residues. CDR3 sequence: CASSLVGGLNEQFF. CDR3 in DNA: TGCGCCAGCAGCTTGGTTGGGGGGCTCAATGAGCAGTTCTTC.

Many counts were recorded for this clonotype. The V gene is TRBV9, the J gene TRBJ2-7; perhaps TRBD1 as D (5 bases). V shed 4 bases and J shed 6 bases, with 17 bases lying between them. The CDR3 spans 14 residues. Per the germline V gene, CDR1 is SGDLS and CDR2 is YYNGEE. The CDR3 spells CASSLGAGSGEQYF. CDR3 nucleotides: TGTGCCAGCAGCCTAGGGGCAGGTTCGGGCGAGCAGTACTTC. Combining the CDR3 with reference TRBV9 and TRBJ2-7 gives the whole variable domain DSGVTQTPKHLITATGQRVTLRCSPRSGDLSVYWYQQSLDQGLQFLIQYYNGEERAKGNILERFSAQQFPDLHSELNLSSLELGDSALYFCASSLGAGSGEQYFGPGTRLTVT.

This clonotype was seen many times. The chain joins TRBV29-1 to TRBJ1-1, with D possibly TRBD1 on 6 matching bases. Germline CDR1 and CDR2: SQVTM and ANQGSEA. The germline V and J ends were trimmed by 0 bases and 11 bases, with 28 bases remaining between them. The CDR3 is 17 residues long. The CDR3 sequence: CSVEEAGARRIGMSAFF. CDR3 DNA sequence: TGCAGCGTTGAAGAGGCAGGGGCGCGGCGGATTGGTATGTCGGCTTTCTTT.

This clonotype was counted many times. This chain connects TRBV20-1 to TRBJ1-3; 9 nucleotides line up with TRBD1. The CDR3 is made up of 15 amino acids. J lost 3 bases, V lost 3 bases, and 6 bases had no gene match. The germline V gene encodes CDR1 DFQATT and CDR2 SNEGSKA (reference sequence). The chain's CDR3 is CSASHRGLSGNTIYF. DNA for the CDR3: TGCAGTGCTAGCCACAGGGGGCTTAGTGGAAACACCATATATTTT.

This clonotype occurred many times. The chain is built from TRBV15 and TRBJ2-1; D remains ambiguous. Germline CDR1 LNHNV, CDR2 YYDKDF (reference sequence). Trimming removed 4 bases at V and 9 bases at J, with 13 bases between. The CDR3 covers 13 residues. The CDR3 loop reads CATSMGLGPEQFF. For the CDR3, the DNA is TGTGCCACCAGCATGGGTCTAGGTCCTGAGCAGTTCTTC.

This clonotype has a count of ten or more. This chain uses TRBV7-6 with TRBJ2-7; 11 bases fit TRBD2. The CDR3 sequence is 19 residues long. Trimming cost V 5 bases and J 1 base; bases outside gene matches: 16. Germline V gene lookup returns CDR1 SGHVS and CDR2 FNYEAQ. CDR3 bases: TGTGCCAGCAGCGCTTCGCCAAGGGGTAGACTAGCGGGGTCCTACGAGCAGTACTTC. It is translated as CASSASPRGRLAGSYEQYF. Complete variable domain (other parts from reference TRBV7-6 and TRBJ2-7): GAGVSQSPRYKVTKRGQDVALRCDPISGHVSLYWYRQALGQGPEFLTYFNYEAQQDKSGLPNDRFSAERPEGSISTLTIQRTEQRDSAMYRCASSASPRGRLAGSYEQYFGPGTRLTVT.